Listed below are T cell receptor beta chains from one sample, sequenced in a study of PD-1 blockade in classical Hodgkin lymphoma. The method was immunoSEQ multiplex PCR; TCRdb's version includes in-frame clones alone and lacks a portion of them. The sample holds around 13,000 clones, about nine tenths seen once. The source was CD4+ T cells from blood, collected at baseline. These receptors all stem from a human donor with classical Hodgkin lymphoma. The CDR3 runs from the conserved cysteine through the conserved F or W. The order of the fields is D gene, clone size, J gene, V gene, CDR3 DNA, CDR3 protein. The D gene is left open where the match is weak. Only part of the rows carry a size: once, few, many, or a class if the clone is expanded.

-	-	TRBJ2-2	TRBV4-1	TGCGCCAGCAGCCATGAACCACGGAACACCGGGGAGCTGTTTTTT	CASSHEPRNTGELFF
-	-	TRBJ2-3	TRBV5-1	TGCGCCAGCAGCTTTGGGGGGATTGGTGGCACAGATACGCAGTATTTT	CASSFGGIGGTDTQYF
TRBD1	-	TRBJ2-7	TRBV18	TGTGCCAGCTCATTCCGGGACAGCGGAGAGCAGTACTTC	CASSFRDSGEQYF
TRBD1	-	TRBJ2-7	TRBV10-3	TGTGCCATCAGTGGACAGGGAGCGGCCTACGAGCAGTACTTC	CAISGQGAAYEQYF
-	-	TRBJ2-5	TRBV4-1	TGCGCCAGCAGCCAAAATGGTGGCGGGGGCCGCCAAGAGACCCAGTACTTC	CASSQNGGGGRQETQYF
-	-	TRBJ2-3	TRBV18	TGTGCCAGCTCACCGGAGGCGTATACGCAGTATTTT	CASSPEAYTQYF
-	once	TRBJ1-6	TRBV6-1	TGTGCCAGCAGTGATGCAAGGGGGGTCGGTTCACCCCTCCACTTT	CASSDARGVGSPLHF
-	-	TRBJ2-3	TRBV5-4	TGTGCCAGCAGCCAGGACCGCACAGATACGCAGTATTTT	CASSQDRTDTQYF
TRBD1	-	TRBJ2-7	TRBV18	TGTGCCAGCTCACCCATCGGGACAGGTAACTACGAGCAGTACTTC	CASSPIGTGNYEQYF
TRBD1	-	TRBJ1-1	TRBV6-1	TGTGCCAGCAGTGACCTGGGGACAGGTTATATGGGCACTGAAGCTTTCTTT	CASSDLGTGYMGTEAFF
-	-	TRBJ2-3	TRBV28	TGTGCCAGCAGTTTATCGGCTAGCGTCGGCACAGATACGCAGTATTTT	CASSLSASVGTDTQYF
TRBD1	-	TRBJ2-6	TRBV10-2	TGCGCCAGCAGTGAACCTCGAGGGACAGCCAGTTACTCTGGGGCCAACGTCCTGACTTTC	CASSEPRGTASYSGANVLTF
-	few	TRBJ2-5	TRBV7-6	TGTGCCAGCAGCTTAGTATTTTCGGAGACCCAGTACTTC	CASSLVFSETQYF
-	-	TRBJ1-4	TRBV7-9	TGTGCCAGCAGTTCGGGACCTAAACATGAAAAACTGTTTTTT	CASSSGPKHEKLFF
TRBD1	-	TRBJ1-6	TRBV19	TGTGCCAGTAGTCAAGAGGACAGGGCAGGATCACCCCTCCACTTT	CASSQEDRAGSPLHF
-	-	TRBJ2-7	TRBV7-2	TGTGCCAGCAGCTTAGGACGGGTGTACGAGCAGTACTTC	CASSLGRVYEQYF
-	once	TRBJ2-5	TRBV28	TGTGCCAGCAGTTTCACGCGAGAGACCCAGTACTTC	CASSFTRETQYF
-	-	TRBJ1-2	TRBV29-1	TGCAGCGTTGAAGATACGGGCTATGGCTACACCTTC	CSVEDTGYGYTF
-	-	TRBJ2-7	TRBV21-1	TGTGCCAGCAGCATGAACGGGTGGGCCCCTCAGACCTACGAGCAGTACTTC	CASSMNGWAPQTYEQYF
-	-	TRBJ1-3	TRBV28	TGTGCCAGCAGCCCCCCCCCGGCTCCCCGGGAAAACACCATATATTTT	CASSPPPAPRENTIYF
-	once	TRBJ2-1	TRBV27	TGTGCCAGCAGGCTCTCCTCGAACACTTACAATGAGCAGTTCTTC	CASRLSSNTYNEQFF
-	-	TRBJ1-2	TRBV28	TGTGCCAGCAGTTTACCTGGACTTAACTATGGCTACACCTTC	CASSLPGLNYGYTF